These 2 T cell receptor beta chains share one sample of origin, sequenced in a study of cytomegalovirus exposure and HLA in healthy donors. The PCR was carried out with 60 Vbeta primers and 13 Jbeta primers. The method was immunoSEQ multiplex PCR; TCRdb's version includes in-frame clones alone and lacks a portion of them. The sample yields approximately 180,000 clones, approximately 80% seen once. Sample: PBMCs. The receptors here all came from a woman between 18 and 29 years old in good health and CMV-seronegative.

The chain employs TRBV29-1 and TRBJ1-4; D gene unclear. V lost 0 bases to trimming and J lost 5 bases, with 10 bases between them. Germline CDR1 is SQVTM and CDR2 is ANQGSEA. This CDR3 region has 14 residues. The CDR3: CSVEDSDGNEKLFF. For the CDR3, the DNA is TGCAGCGTTGAAGATTCCGACGGGAATGAAAAACTGTTTTTT.

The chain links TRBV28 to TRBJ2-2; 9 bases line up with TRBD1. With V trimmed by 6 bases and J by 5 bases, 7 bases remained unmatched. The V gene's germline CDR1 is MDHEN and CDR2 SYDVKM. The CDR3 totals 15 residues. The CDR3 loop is CASRARDRVTGELFF. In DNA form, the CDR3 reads TGTGCCAGCAGGGCCCGGGACAGGGTGACCGGGGAGCTGTTTTTT.